This TCR beta chain was documented in a study of blood T cell repertoires in COVID-19. This clone was recorded once. This CDR3 spans 15 amino acids. Germline V gene data show CDR1 as SGHAT and CDR2 as FQNNGV. The V end was cut by 1 base, the J end by 3 bases, with 13 bases between. Original processing methods: For nucleated cells, counts were estimated from reference gene primer amplification. Sequencing used immunoSEQ multiplex PCR; TCRdb keeps in-frame clones, though not all of them. V and J calls and clone size come straight from that table; D and trimming were deduced from the DNA. Among more than 95,000 clones listed, 70% to 90% were seen once.

This receptor was identified in a man aged 55 to 70 with acute or convalescent COVID-19. This rearrangement joins TRBV11-2 to TRBJ2-7; weak D call: TRBD1 (5 bases). Input material: peripheral blood. CDR3 in amino acids: CASSLVAGSFYEQYV. The DNA of the CDR3 is TGTGCCAGCAGCTTAGTAGCAGGGTCCTTCTACGAGCAGTACGTC.